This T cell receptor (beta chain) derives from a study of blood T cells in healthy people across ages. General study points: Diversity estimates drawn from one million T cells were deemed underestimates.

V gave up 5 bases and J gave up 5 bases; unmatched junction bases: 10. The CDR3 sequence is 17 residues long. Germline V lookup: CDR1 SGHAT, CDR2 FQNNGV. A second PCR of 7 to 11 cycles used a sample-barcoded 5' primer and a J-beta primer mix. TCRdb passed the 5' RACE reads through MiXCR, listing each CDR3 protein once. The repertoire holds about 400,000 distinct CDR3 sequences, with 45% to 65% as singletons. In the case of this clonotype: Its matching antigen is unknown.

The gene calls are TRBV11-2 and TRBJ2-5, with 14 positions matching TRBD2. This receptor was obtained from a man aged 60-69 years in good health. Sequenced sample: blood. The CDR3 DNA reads TGTGCCAGCAGCCAAGGGACTAGCGGGGGATCTTATGAGACCCAGTACTTC. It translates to CASSQGTSGGSYETQYF.